Below, 17 T cell receptor beta chains from the same sample are listed, as sequenced in a study of blood T cell repertoires in COVID-19. The protocol was immunoSEQ multiplex PCR, while the TCRdb copy is restricted to in-frame clones and leaves out a portion. The sample consists of some 180,000 clones, 86% of them appearing once. The specimen was PBMCs or T cells enriched from blood (not recorded which). The receptors stem from a woman in her 40s in a cohort exposed to, infected with or recovered from COVID-19 (not recorded which).

This clone was recorded only once. The chain recombines TRBV10-3 with TRBJ1-1, with D perhaps TRBD1 (6 bases). The CDR3 length is 15 residues. V lost 5 bases, J lost 3 bases, and 16 bases lay in between. Germline V gives CDR1 ENHRY, CDR2 SYGVKD. CDR3 DNA sequence: TGTGCCATCAGTAGAGCAGGGGCGGTGGACACTGAAGCTTTCTTT. Its protein is CAISRAGAVDTEAFF.

This chain connects TRBV4-3 to TRBJ2-2; the D is unclear. This CDR3 comprises 14 residues. Trimming left V 4 bases short and J 7 bases short, with 13 bases between. From germline, CDR1 is LGHNA and CDR2 YSLEER. This chain's CDR3 is CASSPFPAIGELFF. CDR3 bases: TGCGCCAGCAGCCCCTTTCCCGCTATCGGGGAGCTGTTTTTT.

The chain carries TRBV5-4 and TRBJ2-7, with D possibly being TRBD1 (6 bases). This CDR3 is built from 14 residues. Per the germline V gene, CDR1 is SGHNT and CDR2 is YYREEE (reference sequence). The V end was cut by 4 bases, the J end by 0 bases, with 11 bases between. The CDR3 is CASSETGLSYEQYF. As DNA, the CDR3 is TGTGCCAGCAGCGAGACAGGACTCTCCTACGAGCAGTACTTC.

This clone qualifies as medium-sized. The V gene is TRBV6-4, the J gene TRBJ2-2; no clear D gene. The CDR3 covers 13 residues. Germline CDR1 MRHNA, CDR2 SNTAGT. V was shortened by 3 bases and J by 4 bases, with 6 bases between the two germline ends. CDR3 bases: TGTGCCAGCAGTGAAGGCGGCACCGGGGAGCTGTTTTTT. This translates into CASSEGGTGELFF.

This sequence joins TRBV11-2 and TRBJ1-1; 9 bases line up with TRBD1. V shed 5 bases and J 11 bases; nucleotides not matched to a gene: 12. This CDR3 is built from 14 residues. Germline CDR1 is SGHAT and CDR2 is FQNNGV. CDR3 amino acids: CASSTRTGDPWAFF. DNA for the CDR3: TGTGCCAGCAGCACAAGGACAGGGGATCCCTGGGCTTTCTTT.

The rearrangement links TRBV5-1 to TRBJ2-5; 12 bases match TRBD2. Trimming took 4 bases from V and 4 from J; bases not matched to a gene: 8. The length of the CDR3 is 16 residues. Germline loops: CDR1 SGHRS, CDR2 YFSETQ. CDR3 in DNA: TGCGCCAGCAGCCCGCTAGCGGGGGGGCAAGCAGAGACCCAGTACTTC. Its translation is CASSPLAGGQAETQYF. The whole variable domain, remainder taken from reference TRBV5-1 and TRBJ2-5, is KAGVTQTPRYLIKTRGQQVTLSCSPISGHRSVSWYQQTPGQGLQFLFEYFSETQRNKGNFPGRFSGRQFSNSRSEMNVSTLELGDSALYLCASSPLAGGQAETQYFGPGTRLLVL.

The chain has TRBV7-2 and TRBJ1-1; 7 nucleotides align to TRBD1. CDR1 is SGHTA, CDR2 FQGNSA, per germline. V lost 5 bases to trimming and J lost 5 bases; unmatched junction nucleotides: 11. CDR3 length: 15 amino acids. In DNA, the CDR3 is TGTGCCAGCAGCCTATACAGGGGTAAAGGGACTGAAGCTTTCTTT. This translates into CASSLYRGKGTEAFF.

This clone was seen once. The CDR3 region has the DNA TGCGCCAGCAGCCTCGCCGGGAGCACAGATACGCAGTATTTT. It codes for CASSLAGSTDTQYF. The J gene is TRBJ2-3, the V gene TRBV4-1; the D is unclear. There are 14 residues in the CDR3. V lost 4 bases to trimming and J lost 0 bases, with 8 bases between them. CDR1 is MGHRA, CDR2 YSYEKL, per germline.

V is TRBV4-1 and J is TRBJ2-3; perhaps TRBD1 as D (7 bases). Trimming removed 0 bases at V and 2 bases at J, with 15 bases between. The CDR3 runs to 17 residues. The germline CDR1 and CDR2 sequences are MGHRA and YSYEKL. CDR3 residues: CASSQDKEGANTDTQYF. The CDR3 region has the DNA TGCGCCAGCAGCCAAGATAAGGAGGGGGCCAACACAGATACGCAGTATTTT.

This chain joins TRBV29-1 and TRBJ1-2, with TRBD1 matching 9 bases. This CDR3 spans 15 amino acids. Per germline, CDR1 SQVTM and CDR2 ANQGSEA. Trimming cost V 0 bases and J 2 bases; bases outside gene matches: 4. The CDR3 here is CSVEESGTGNYGYTF. For the CDR3, the DNA is TGCAGCGTTGAAGAATCCGGGACAGGGAACTATGGCTACACCTTC.

The J gene is TRBJ1-2, the V gene TRBV19; D is uncertain. This CDR3 has 13 residues. Germline V CDR1 and CDR2: LNHDA, SQIVND (reference sequence). V dropped 3 bases and J dropped 3 bases, with 8 bases sitting between them. Here the CDR3 reads CASSMGGDYGYTF. In DNA, the CDR3 is TGTGCCAGTAGTATGGGCGGGGACTATGGCTACACCTTC.

The chain links TRBV5-1 to TRBJ2-3; 12 positions match TRBD1. V shed 4 bases, J shed 5 bases, and the junction held 8 bases outside the gene matches. The CDR3 is made up of 16 amino acids. Per the germline V gene, CDR1 is SGHRS and CDR2 is YFSETQ. CDR3 residues: CASSRGQGAPIDTQYF. Here the CDR3 DNA reads TGCGCCAGCAGCAGGGGACAGGGGGCGCCTATAGATACGCAGTATTTT.

The chain carries TRBV5-4 and TRBJ2-1; TRBD2 aligns across 11 bases. The V gene end was trimmed by 4 bases and the J gene end by 6 bases; junction bases not matched to a gene: 6. The CDR3 spans 15 residues. Germline values: CDR1 SGHNT, CDR2 YYREEE (reference sequence). In nucleotides, the CDR3 is TGTGCCAGCAGCATAGGACTAGCGGGTTTCAATGAGCAGTTCTTC. Its protein is CASSIGLAGFNEQFF.

The chain employs TRBV5-5 and TRBJ1-1; perhaps TRBD1 as D (6 bases). Trimming stripped 2 bases from V and 2 bases from J, with 13 bases between. The germline CDR1 and CDR2 sequences are SGHKS and YYEKEE (reference sequence). The CDR3 runs 15 residues. CDR3 loop: CASSLPGHPNTEAFF. In nucleotides, the CDR3 is TGTGCCAGCAGCTTACCGGGACATCCTAACACTGAAGCTTTCTTT.

V gene TRBV30 combines with J gene TRBJ1-2; D is possibly TRBD1 (6 bases). CDR1 GTSNPN and CDR2 SVGIG come from the germline V gene (reference sequence). The CDR3 covers 13 residues. V lost 0 bases to trimming and J lost 8 bases, with 13 bases between them. As DNA, the CDR3 is TGTGCCTGGAGTGTACTAGGGGGTGTGGGCTACACCTTC. Translation: CAWSVLGGVGYTF.

This chain links TRBV4-1 with TRBJ1-2, with D unclear. Deletions cut 0 bases from V and 5 bases from J, with 10 bases between. Looked up from germline, CDR1 is MGHRA and CDR2 is YSYEKL. This CDR3 has 14 residues. CDR3 DNA: TGCGCCAGCAGCCAAGATCCGGGATTATATGGCTACACCTTC. This codes for CASSQDPGLYGYTF.

This chain connects TRBV6-5 to TRBJ2-7; TRBD2 matches at 7 bases. The CDR3 has 16 amino acids. CDR1 and CDR2 (germline): MNHEY, SVGAGI. J gave up 7 bases and V 2 bases, and 14 bases lay outside the gene matches. Here the CDR3 reads CASSYKGGSLPREQYF. CDR3 nucleotides: TGTGCCAGCAGTTACAAGGGCGGGAGCCTTCCTAGGGAGCAGTACTTC.